This T cell receptor (beta chain) was observed in a study of follicular helper T cells after annual influenza vaccination. Broader study findings: Yearly vaccinations repeatedly recalled conserved clonotypes in ICOS+CD38+ cTfh. Plasmablast frequency change correlated with clonality change in ICOS+CD38+ cTfh.

Points on this clone: Its antigen is unknown.

The time point denotes: 2014-2015 season, 7 days after vaccination. Before and after seasonal inactivated influenza vaccination, adults gave blood for sorting CD4 subsets for sequencing. Survey level resolution was used for TCRB sequencing. TCRdb keeps only in-frame clones here, not all; method: immunoSEQ multiplex PCR. The sample has roughly 15,000 clones, about 81% seen once; the top ten hold about 1.3%. The CDR3 has 14 amino acids. CDR1 is SNHLY and CDR2 is FYNNEI in the germline V gene. V was clipped by 6 bases and J by 10 bases; unmatched bases: 7. The clonotype originates from an adult who received the influenza vaccine. The sequencing used CXCR5+ CD38- circulating T follicular helper cells from blood, collected 7 days after influenza vaccination. Subset specified: circulating Tfh, non-naive CD4+CXCR5+PD-1+ (ICOS+CD38+ or ICOS-CD38-). The gene calls are TRBV2 and TRBJ1-6; TRBD1 matches at 9 bases. DNA of the CDR3: TGTGCCAGCAGGTCTACAGGGGGCTCGTCACCCCTCCACTTT. It yields the protein CASRSTGGSSPLHF.